This T cell receptor beta chain was sequenced in a study of neurological immune-mediated disorders. Ten or more counts support this clonotype. The cDNA was produced through 5'RACE with 10-nucleotide random UMIs. TCRdb re-called the 5' RACE reads through MiXCR, storing one row per CDR3 protein. The sample consists of roughly 60,000 distinct CDR3 sequences, less than 2.5% of them appearing once. This sequence originates from a man aged 50-60 years with multiple sclerosis. Specimen: PBMCs.

The CDR3 loop is CAISGGTGSGYTF. For the CDR3, the DNA is TGTGCCATCAGTGGGGGCACAGGGTCCGGCTACACCTTC. The J gene is TRBJ1-2, the V gene TRBV10-3, with D perhaps TRBD1 (6 bases). V was clipped by 4 bases and J by 8 bases, with 14 bases between them. This CDR3 is 13 amino acids long. In germline, CDR1 is ENHRY, CDR2 SYGVKD.